This TCR beta chain derives from a study of shared clonotypes between healthy human individuals. Study-wide points: Shared clonotypes: approximately 5.3% naive CD4, 3% to 3.5% naive CD8, around 2.2% memory CD4, 0.4% to 0.5% memory CD8.

This clone was observed a few times. The target antigen is unknown. V trimming: 4 bases; J trimming: 7 bases; junction bases outside the gene matches: 10. Germline lookup yields CDR1 LNHDA and CDR2 SQIVND (reference sequence). The CDR3 spans 15 residues. The protocol was immunoSEQ multiplex PCR, while the TCRdb copy is restricted to in-frame clones and leaves out a portion. The sample records approximately 1,000,000 clones, about 72% being singletons. This chain connects TRBV19 to TRBJ2-7; 10 positions agree with TRBD1. The receptor was derived from a man in his late teens or twenties in good health. Some clones in this sample may be carry-over from other donors' samples. The sequenced material came from memory CD4+ T cells from PBMCs. The sample's subset: CD45RA-negative fraction. CDR3 bases: TGTGCCAGTAGTACCGGGACAGGGGCCTCGAGGGAGCAGTACTTC. It yields the protein CASSTGTGASREQYF.